One and the same sample provided the 6 T cell receptor beta chains below, sequenced in a study of T-cell memory formation after mild COVID-19. TCRdb re-called the 5' RACE reads through MiXCR, storing one row per CDR3 protein. Among some 210,000 distinct CDR3 sequences listed, roughly 27% were seen once. Sequenced: PBMCs or a T cell subset sorted from them (not recorded which). Source of these receptors: an adult woman who had mild COVID-19 (a few samples of this study predate the infection). Cell type and time point are not known.

The chain links TRBV6-1 to TRBJ2-7; D perhaps matches TRBD1 (6 bases). Trimming left V 7 bases short and J 0 bases short, with 13 bases between. The CDR3 spans 14 residues. Germline V gene sequence: CDR1 MNHNS, CDR2 SASEGT. The CDR3 DNA reads TGTGCCAGCACTCCCGGGACACACTCCTACGAGCAGTACTTC. Protein product: CASTPGTHSYEQYF.

The chain is built from TRBV11-3 and TRBJ1-1; a weak D match, TRBD1 (5 bases). The V gene's germline CDR1 is SGHNT and CDR2 YENEEA. The CDR3 consists of 14 residues. V lost 5 bases and J lost 2, with 12 bases in between. The CDR3 is CASSPGRINTEAFF. The CDR3 DNA follows: TGTGCCAGCAGCCCGGGACGGATTAACACTGAAGCTTTCTTT.

This chain connects TRBV12-3 or TRBV12-4 to TRBJ1-3; D ambiguous. The CDR3 extends over 15 amino acids. The V end lost 4 bases, the J end lost 2 bases, and 12 bases lay between the germline ends. For the CDR3, the DNA is TGTGCCAGCAGTTCGAGGGTTGGTGCTGGAAACACCATATATTTT. Protein: CASSSRVGAGNTIYF.

In DNA, the CDR3 is TGTGCCAGCAGCTCCTCCATGGGTGGGGAGACCCAGTACTTC. It codes for CASSSSMGGETQYF. The rearrangement joins TRBV7-9 to TRBJ2-5; D is uncertain. The ends were cut back, 4 bases at V and 5 bases at J, with 14 bases in the middle. Germline assignment: CDR1 SEHNR and CDR2 FQNEAQ (reference sequence). CDR3 length equals 14 residues.

This clonotype was seen repeatedly, ten times or more. V is TRBV4-1 and J is TRBJ1-5; D is perhaps TRBD1 (5 bases). This CDR3 has 15 residues. Trimming removed 0 bases at V and 7 bases at J, with 13 bases between. The germline gives CDR1 MGHRA, CDR2 YSYEKL. The DNA for the CDR3 is TGCGCCAGCAGCCAAGAGATAGGGGCCGGGCAGCCCCAGCATTTT. It translates to CASSQEIGAGQPQHF.

This clonotype was recorded a few times. The chain links TRBV7-2 to TRBJ2-1; TRBD2 agrees at 12 bases. J lost 3 bases, V lost 5 bases, and 5 bases had no gene match. Germline CDR1 is SGHTA and CDR2 is FQGNSA. The CDR3 consists of 16 residues. CDR3 amino acids: CASSPEGLAGYNEQFF. The CDR3 coding sequence is TGTGCCAGCAGCCCCGAGGGACTAGCGGGCTACAATGAGCAGTTCTTC. The full variable domain, its missing parts supplied by reference TRBV7-2 and TRBJ2-1, is GAGVSQSPSNKVTEKGKDVELRCDPISGHTALYWYRQSLGQGLEFLIYFQGNSAPDKSGLPSDRFSAERTGGSVSTLTIQRTQQEDSAVYLCASSPEGLAGYNEQFFGPGTRLTVL.